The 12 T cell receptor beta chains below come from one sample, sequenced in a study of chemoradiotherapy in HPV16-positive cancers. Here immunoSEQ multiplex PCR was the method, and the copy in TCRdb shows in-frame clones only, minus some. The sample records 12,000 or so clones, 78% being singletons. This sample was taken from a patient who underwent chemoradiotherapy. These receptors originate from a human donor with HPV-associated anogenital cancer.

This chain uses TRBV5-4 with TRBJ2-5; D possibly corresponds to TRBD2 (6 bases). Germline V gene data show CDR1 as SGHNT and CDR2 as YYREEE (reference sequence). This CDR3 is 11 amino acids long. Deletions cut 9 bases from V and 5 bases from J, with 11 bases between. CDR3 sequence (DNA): TGTGCCATCGCGGGGCCCGAGACCCAGTACTTC. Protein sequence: CAIAGPETQYF.

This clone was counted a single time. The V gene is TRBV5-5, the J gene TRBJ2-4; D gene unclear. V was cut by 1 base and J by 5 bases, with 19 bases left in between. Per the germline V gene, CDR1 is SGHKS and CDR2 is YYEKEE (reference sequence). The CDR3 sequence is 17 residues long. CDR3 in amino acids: CASSLRAVLDGENIQYF. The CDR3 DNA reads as TGTGCCAGCAGCTTGAGGGCGGTCCTAGATGGGGAAAACATTCAGTACTTC.

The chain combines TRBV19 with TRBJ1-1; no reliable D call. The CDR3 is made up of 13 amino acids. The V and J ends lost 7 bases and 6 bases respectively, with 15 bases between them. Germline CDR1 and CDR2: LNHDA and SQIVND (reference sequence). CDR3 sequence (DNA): TGTGCCAGTACATTCCGGGCCGCTCCTGAAGCTTTCTTT. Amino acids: CASTFRAAPEAFF.

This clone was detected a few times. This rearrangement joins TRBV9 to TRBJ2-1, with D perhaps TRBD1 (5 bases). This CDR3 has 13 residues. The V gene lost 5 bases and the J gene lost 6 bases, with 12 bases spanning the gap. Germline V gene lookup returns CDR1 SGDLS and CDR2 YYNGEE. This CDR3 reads CASSWGLLNEQFF. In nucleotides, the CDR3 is TGTGCCAGCAGTTGGGGCCTACTCAATGAGCAGTTCTTC.

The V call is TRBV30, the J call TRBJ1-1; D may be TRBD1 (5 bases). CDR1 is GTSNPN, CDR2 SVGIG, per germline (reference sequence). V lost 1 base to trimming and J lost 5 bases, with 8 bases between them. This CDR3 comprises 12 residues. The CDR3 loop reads CAWSAGGTEAFF. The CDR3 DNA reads TGTGCCTGGAGTGCGGGGGGTACTGAAGCTTTCTTT.

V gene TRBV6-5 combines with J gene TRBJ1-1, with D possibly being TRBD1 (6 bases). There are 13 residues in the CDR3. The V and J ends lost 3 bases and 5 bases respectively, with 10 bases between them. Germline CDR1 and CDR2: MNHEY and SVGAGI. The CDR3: CASSYLGGTEAFF. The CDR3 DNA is TGTGCCAGCAGTTATTTAGGGGGAACTGAAGCTTTCTTT.

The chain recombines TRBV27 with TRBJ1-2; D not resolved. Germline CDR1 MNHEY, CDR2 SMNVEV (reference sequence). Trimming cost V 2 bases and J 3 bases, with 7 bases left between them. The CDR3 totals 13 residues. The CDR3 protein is CASSLGADYGYTF. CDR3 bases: TGTGCCAGCAGTTTAGGAGCGGACTATGGCTACACCTTC.

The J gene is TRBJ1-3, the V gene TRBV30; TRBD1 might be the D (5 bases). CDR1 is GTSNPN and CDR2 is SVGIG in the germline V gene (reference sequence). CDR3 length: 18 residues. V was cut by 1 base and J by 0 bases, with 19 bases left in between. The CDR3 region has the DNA TGTGCCTGGAGTGGGGACGTCCGATTAAGCCTCTCTGGAAACACCATATATTTT. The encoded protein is CAWSGDVRLSLSGNTIYF. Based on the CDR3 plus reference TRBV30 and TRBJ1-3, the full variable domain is SQTIHQWPATLVQPVGSPLSLECTVEGTSNPNLYWYRQAAGRGLQLLFYSVGIGQISSEVPQNLSASRPQDRQFILSSKKLLLSDSGFYLCAWSGDVRLSLSGNTIYFGEGSWLTVV.

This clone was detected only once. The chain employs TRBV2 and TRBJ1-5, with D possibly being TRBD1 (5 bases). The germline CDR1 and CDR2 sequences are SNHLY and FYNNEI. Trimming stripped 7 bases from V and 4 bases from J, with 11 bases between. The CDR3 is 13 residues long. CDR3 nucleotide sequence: TGTGCCAGCAAGCAGGGACCTAATCAGCCCCAGCATTTT. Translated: CASKQGPNQPQHF. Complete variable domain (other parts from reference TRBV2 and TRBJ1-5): EPEVTQTPSHQVTQMGQEVILRCVPISNHLYFYWYRQILGQKVEFLVSFYNNEISEKSEIFDDQFSVERPDGSNFTLKIRSTKLEDSAMYFCASKQGPNQPQHFGDGTRLSIL.

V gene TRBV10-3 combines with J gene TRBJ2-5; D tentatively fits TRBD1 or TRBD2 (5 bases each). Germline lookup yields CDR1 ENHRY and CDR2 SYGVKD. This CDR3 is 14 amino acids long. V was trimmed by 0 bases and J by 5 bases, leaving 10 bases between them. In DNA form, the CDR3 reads TGTGCCATCAGTGAGTCGGGGGTTGGGGAGACCCAGTACTTC. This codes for CAISESGVGETQYF.

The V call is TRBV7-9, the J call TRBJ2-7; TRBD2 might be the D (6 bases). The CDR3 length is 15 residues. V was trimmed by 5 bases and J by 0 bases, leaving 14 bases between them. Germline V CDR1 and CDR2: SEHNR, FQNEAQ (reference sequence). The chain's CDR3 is CASSPPSDSSYEQYF. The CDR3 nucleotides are TGTGCCAGCAGCCCCCCTAGCGACAGCTCCTACGAGCAGTACTTC.

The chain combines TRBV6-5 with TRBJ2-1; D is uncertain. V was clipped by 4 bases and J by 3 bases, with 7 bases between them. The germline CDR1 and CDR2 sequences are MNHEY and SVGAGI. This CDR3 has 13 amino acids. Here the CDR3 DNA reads TGTGCCAGCAGTTCGGCTAGCTACAATGAGCAGTTCTTC. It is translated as CASSSASYNEQFF.